Given below is one TCR beta chain in context. Libraries were prepared by immunoSEQ multiplex PCR; TCRdb keeps only in-frame clonotypes and omits some of them. The table records tens of thousands of clones, roughly 84% of them present only once. The sample originates from a study of OX40 agonist ivuxolimab in advanced cancers. Germline CDR1 MNHEY, CDR2 SMNVEV (reference sequence). The CDR3 consists of 15 residues. V was pared by 8 bases and J by 5 bases, with 16 bases between. J is TRBJ1-6 and V is TRBV27; D remains unclear. This sequence was found in an adult with an advanced solid tumor such as melanoma, head and neck, liver or kidney cancer. The specimen comprised CD4+ or CD8+ T cells sorted from blood, sampled in a trial of the OX40 agonist ivuxolimab. CDR3 residues: CASLPRREDNSPLHF. The CDR3 DNA sequence: TGTGCCAGCCTTCCTAGGAGGGAAGATAATTCACCCCTCCACTTT.